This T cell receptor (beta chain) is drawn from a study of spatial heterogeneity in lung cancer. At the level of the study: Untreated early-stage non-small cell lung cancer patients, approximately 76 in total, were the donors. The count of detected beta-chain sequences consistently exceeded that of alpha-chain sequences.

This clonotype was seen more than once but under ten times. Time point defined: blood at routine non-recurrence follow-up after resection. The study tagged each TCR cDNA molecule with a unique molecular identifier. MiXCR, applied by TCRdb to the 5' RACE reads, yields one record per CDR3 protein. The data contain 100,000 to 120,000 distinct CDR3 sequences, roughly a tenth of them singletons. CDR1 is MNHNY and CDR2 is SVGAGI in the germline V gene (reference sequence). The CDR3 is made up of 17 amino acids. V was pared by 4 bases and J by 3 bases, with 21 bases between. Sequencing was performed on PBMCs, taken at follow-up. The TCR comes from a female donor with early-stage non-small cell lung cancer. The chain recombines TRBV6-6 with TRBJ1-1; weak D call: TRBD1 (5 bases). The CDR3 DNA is TGTGCCAGCAGTTCAACCACCCTTTCAGGGAGGCACACTGAAGCTTTCTTT. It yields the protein CASSSTTLSGRHTEAFF.